The 11 T cell receptor beta chains below come from one sample, sequenced in a study of post-analysis software for immune sequencing data. Study results and limitations: There were roughly 5 TRBV segments more frequent in patients than controls, and TRBV5-6, TRBV5-1 and TRBV20-1 were among them.

Their antigens are not known. Unique molecular identifiers were built into the TCR beta cDNA libraries. TCRdb re-called the PCR reads with MiXCR, one entry per CDR3 protein. The sample contains 800,000 to 950,000 distinct CDR3 sequences, about 57% of which appear only once. Sequenced sample: blood. Receptors were obtained from a girl aged 10-17 years with multiple sclerosis.

The chain joins TRBV7-9 to TRBJ1-4, with a tentative D call TRBD1 (5 bases). CDR1 is SEHNR, CDR2 FQNEAQ, per germline (reference sequence). Trimming removed 4 bases from V and 5 bases from J, with 14 bases in between. The CDR3 length is 15 residues. The CDR3 DNA sequence: TGTGCCAGCAGCTCCGCGGGACGGGTGAATGAAAAACTGTTTTTT. Encoded protein: CASSSAGRVNEKLFF. The entire variable domain, with the rest obtained from reference TRBV7-9 and TRBJ1-4, is as follows: DTGVSQNPRHKITKRGQNVTFRCDPISEHNRLYWYRQTLGQGPEFLTYFQNEAQLEKSRLLSDRFSAERPKGSFSTLEIQRTEQGDSAMYLCASSSAGRVNEKLFFGSGTQLSVL.

The chain is built from TRBV7-9 and TRBJ2-1; the D call may be TRBD1 or TRBD2 (6 bases each). CDR1 SEHNR and CDR2 FQNEAQ come from the germline V gene (reference sequence). Between the trimmed V and J ends, which lost 1 base and 2 bases, there was a span of 15 bases. CDR3 length: 17 residues. DNA for the CDR3: TGTGCCAGCAGCTTAGTTGCCAGGGGACTCCCCTACAATGAGCAGTTCTTC. It translates to CASSLVARGLPYNEQFF.

J is TRBJ2-5 and V is TRBV29-1; 9 nucleotides align to TRBD1. The CDR3 runs to 13 residues. Looked up from germline, CDR1 is SQVTM and CDR2 is ANQGSEA. The trim removed 5 bases at V and 5 bases at J, leaving 6 bases unmatched. The CDR3 loop is CSVMDRGKETQYF. In DNA, the CDR3 is TGCAGCGTTATGGACAGGGGCAAGGAGACCCAGTACTTC.

The rearrangement uses TRBV29-1 and TRBJ2-7; D is possibly TRBD1 (5 bases). This CDR3 spans 10 amino acids. Trimming removed 7 bases from V and 7 bases from J, with 11 bases in between. Germline CDR1 and CDR2: SQVTM and ANQGSEA. CDR3 in amino acids: CSAVTVEQYF. In nucleotides, the CDR3 is TGCAGCGCCGTGACAGTGGAGCAGTACTTC.

In its sample, this clonotype was seen a few times. V usage is TRBV5-1 and J usage is TRBJ2-7; D may be TRBD2 (5 bases). The CDR3 spans 14 residues. Germline V lookup: CDR1 SGHRS, CDR2 YFSETQ. Between the trimmed V and J ends, which lost 0 bases and 4 bases, there was a span of 11 bases. This CDR3 reads CASSLEADYYEQYF. Here the CDR3 DNA reads TGCGCCAGCAGCTTGGAAGCGGATTATTACGAGCAGTACTTC.

This chain joins TRBV7-9 and TRBJ2-1, with D tentatively TRBD2 (5 bases). V lost 7 bases to trimming and J lost 5 bases, with 21 bases between them. The CDR3 length is 16 residues. Germline V gene sequence: CDR1 SEHNR, CDR2 FQNEAQ (reference sequence). The CDR3 DNA is TGTGCCAGCAACCTAGGGCAGTATAGCGTCGACAATGAGCAGTTCTTC. Translating gives CASNLGQYSVDNEQFF.

The chain recombines TRBV10-3 with TRBJ1-5; D is perhaps TRBD1 (5 bases). V lost 8 bases, J lost 0 bases, and 8 bases lay in between. CDR1 and CDR2 from the germline V gene are ENHRY and SYGVKD. The CDR3 contains 13 residues. CDR3: CAIQGSSNQPQHF. DNA of the CDR3: TGTGCCATCCAGGGTTCTAGCAATCAGCCCCAGCATTTT.

This clonotype has more than one count but fewer than ten. The rearrangement joins TRBV11-2 to TRBJ2-1; 7 nucleotides align to TRBD2. This CDR3 has 14 amino acids. V was pared by 2 bases and J by 7 bases, with 5 bases of the junction left unmatched. CDR1 is SGHAT and CDR2 is FQNNGV in the germline V gene. The CDR3 reads CASSLSGEFNEQFF. The CDR3 nucleotides read TGTGCCAGCAGCTTAAGCGGGGAGTTTAATGAGCAGTTCTTC.

In this sample, this clonotype turned up once. The chain joins TRBV6-6 to TRBJ2-5; 8 bases map to TRBD1. The tail of the sequence fits TRBJ2-7 better, so the J call may be wrong. Germline V gene data show CDR1 as MNHNY and CDR2 as SVGAGI (reference sequence). CDR3 length equals 14 residues. CDR3 amino acids: CASRGDRGLYEQYF. The CDR3 DNA is TGTGCCAGCAGAGGCGACAGGGGTCTATACGAGCAGTACTTC.

This chain uses TRBV12-3 or TRBV12-4 with TRBJ2-1, with D uncertain. The CDR3 sequence is 12 residues long. Trimming removed 5 bases from V and 5 bases from J, with 7 bases in between. Written as DNA, the CDR3 is TGTGCCAGCAGTGATTGGGACAATGAGCAGTTCTTC. Its translation is CASSDWDNEQFF.

The CDR3 loop reads CASSLGQMNTGELFF. In nucleotides, the CDR3 is TGCGCCAGCAGCTTGGGACAGATGAACACCGGGGAGCTGTTTTTT. The V gene is TRBV5-1, the J gene TRBJ2-2; tentative D call: TRBD1 (5 bases). V was pared by 0 bases and J by 1 base, with 7 bases between. Germline CDR1 and CDR2: SGHRS and YFSETQ. This CDR3 has 15 residues.